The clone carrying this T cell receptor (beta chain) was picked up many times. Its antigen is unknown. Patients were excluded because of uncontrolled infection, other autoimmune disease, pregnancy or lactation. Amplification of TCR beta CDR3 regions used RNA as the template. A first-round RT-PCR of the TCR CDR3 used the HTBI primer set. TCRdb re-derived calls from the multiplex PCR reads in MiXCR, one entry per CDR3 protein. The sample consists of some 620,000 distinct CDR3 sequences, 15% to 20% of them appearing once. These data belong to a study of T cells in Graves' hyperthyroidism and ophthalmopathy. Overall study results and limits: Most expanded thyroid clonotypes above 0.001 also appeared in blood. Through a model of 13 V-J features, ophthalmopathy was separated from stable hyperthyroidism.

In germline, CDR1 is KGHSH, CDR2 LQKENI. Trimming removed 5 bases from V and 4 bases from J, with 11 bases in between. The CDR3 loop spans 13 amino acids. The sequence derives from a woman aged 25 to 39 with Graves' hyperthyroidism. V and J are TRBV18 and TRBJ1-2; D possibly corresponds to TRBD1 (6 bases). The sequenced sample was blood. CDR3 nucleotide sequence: TGTGCCAGCTCAGCGGACAGATCCTATGGCTACACCTTC. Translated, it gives CASSADRSYGYTF. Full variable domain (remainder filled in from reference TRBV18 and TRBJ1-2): NAGVMQNPRHLVRRRGQEARLRCSPMKGHSHVYWYRQLPEEGLKFMVYLQKENIIDESGMPKERFSAEFPKEGPSILRIQQVVRGDSAAYFCASSADRSYGYTFGSGTRLTVV.